The next 18 T cell receptor beta chains were all read from a single sample in a study of graft-versus-host responses after intestinal transplantation. Here immunoSEQ multiplex PCR was the method, and the copy in TCRdb shows in-frame clones only, minus some. The repertoire holds over 40,000 clones, with approximately 95% as singletons. The material was PBMCs, obtained around 27 months after a first intestinal transplant, on the day of a second. The receptors stem from a human patient who received an intestinal transplant, so some T cells may come from the graft donor.

The rearrangement uses TRBV7-9 and TRBJ2-7, with a weak D call TRBD2 (6 bases). Per germline, CDR1 SEHNR and CDR2 FQNEAQ (reference sequence). The CDR3 covers 15 residues. Trimming took 5 bases from V and 5 from J, leaving 19 bases between them. This CDR3 is CASSQVAGTGNEQYF. The CDR3 coding sequence is TGTGCCAGCAGCCAAGTCGCGGGGACTGGCAACGAGCAGTACTTC.

CDR3 in DNA: TGTGCCAGCAGAGGGCCCCTTTCCGGGGAGCTGTTTTTT. Translation: CASRGPLSGELFF. The chain employs TRBV2 and TRBJ2-2; D ambiguous. The CDR3 extends over 13 amino acids. The germline V and J ends were trimmed by 6 bases and 6 bases, with 11 bases remaining between them. Germline loops: CDR1 SNHLY, CDR2 FYNNEI.

The J gene is TRBJ1-3, the V gene TRBV13; TRBD1 might be the D (5 bases). This CDR3 has 18 amino acids. The V end lost 2 bases, the J end lost 2 bases, and 19 bases lay between the germline ends. Germline values: CDR1 PRHDT, CDR2 FYEKMQ (reference sequence). Here the CDR3 reads CASSLRPKDSHTGNTIYF. The CDR3 region has the DNA TGTGCCAGCAGCTTACGCCCGAAAGACAGCCATACTGGAAACACCATATATTTT.

V usage is TRBV29-1 and J usage is TRBJ2-7, with unresolved D. The CDR3 runs 14 residues. V was shortened by 7 bases and J by 4 bases, with 20 bases between the two germline ends. Germline assignment: CDR1 SQVTM and CDR2 ANQGSEA. CDR3 amino acids: CSAILAETRYEQYF. The CDR3 DNA reads TGCAGCGCCATACTGGCCGAAACGCGGTACGAGCAGTACTTC.

V is TRBV6-4 and J is TRBJ2-4; D may match TRBD1 or TRBD2 (5 bases each). Germline V CDR1 and CDR2: MRHNA, SNTAGT. The V and J ends lost 2 bases and 2 bases respectively, with 16 bases between them. The CDR3 is 17 amino acids. This CDR3 reads CASSDPGTVETKNIQYF. The CDR3 DNA reads TGTGCCAGCAGTGACCCCGGGACGGTGGAGACCAAAAACATTCAGTACTTC.

The chain uses TRBV2 and TRBJ2-1; D remains ambiguous. Germline V gene lookup returns CDR1 SNHLY and CDR2 FYNNEI. Deletions cut 4 bases from V and 5 bases from J, with 12 bases between. CDR3 length equals 14 residues. The CDR3 loop reads CASSVNWQDNEQFF. In nucleotides, the CDR3 is TGTGCCAGCAGTGTAAATTGGCAGGACAATGAGCAGTTCTTC.

V usage is TRBV9 and J usage is TRBJ2-4, with a weak D call TRBD1 (6 bases). Per germline, CDR1 SGDLS and CDR2 YYNGEE. The V gene lost 4 bases and the J gene lost 3 bases, with 11 bases spanning the gap. The CDR3 contains 14 residues. DNA for the CDR3: TGTGCCAGCAGCCCAGGGGCTGGCAAAAACATTCAGTACTTC. Translating gives CASSPGAGKNIQYF.

The V and J genes are TRBV27 and TRBJ2-1; possible D gene TRBD2, 5 bases. The V gene's germline CDR1 is MNHEY and CDR2 SMNVEV (reference sequence). V was clipped by 5 bases and J by 0 bases, with 17 bases between them. There are 17 residues in the CDR3. CDR3 region: CASSTFSDWSSYNEQFF. The CDR3 DNA is TGTGCCAGCAGTACTTTTTCGGACTGGAGCTCCTACAATGAGCAGTTCTTC.

The chain is built from TRBV30 and TRBJ2-7, with 8 nucleotides matching TRBD1. The CDR3 covers 18 residues. V was pared by 0 bases and J by 4 bases, with 17 bases of the junction left unmatched. The germline V gene has CDR1 GTSNPN and CDR2 SVGIG (reference sequence). CDR3: CAWSVVRATGASQYEQYF. CDR3 in DNA: TGTGCCTGGAGTGTCGTTCGTGCGACAGGGGCTTCTCAGTACGAGCAGTACTTC.

The chain couples TRBV28 to TRBJ2-1, with 8 bases matching TRBD2. The trim removed 4 bases at V and 6 bases at J, leaving 8 bases unmatched. Germline V gene data show CDR1 as MDHEN and CDR2 as SYDVKM. The CDR3 is 15 amino acids. CDR3 in DNA: TGTGCCAGCAGTTGGGGACTAGTTGGAGGCAATGAGCAGTTCTTC. The encoded protein is CASSWGLVGGNEQFF.

V usage is TRBV5-1 and J usage is TRBJ2-3, with a weak D call TRBD2 (6 bases). The CDR3 is 12 residues long. CDR1 is SGHRS, CDR2 YFSETQ, per germline. V dropped 4 bases and J dropped 3 bases, with 6 bases sitting between them. The DNA for the CDR3 is TGCGCCAGCAGCGGGGGGACAGATACGCAGTATTTT. Residues: CASSGGTDTQYF.

This chain joins TRBV30 and TRBJ1-4; D remains unclear. The CDR3 has 14 amino acids. Germline-derived CDR1 and CDR2 are GTSNPN and SVGIG (reference sequence). V lost 2 bases and J lost 8, with 15 bases in between. The CDR3 is CAWSIDLRGEKLFF. CDR3 sequence (DNA): TGTGCCTGGAGTATCGACCTGAGAGGGGAAAAACTGTTTTTT.

V usage is TRBV5-5 and J usage is TRBJ2-1; D could derive from TRBD1 or TRBD2 (6 bases each). The CDR3 covers 18 residues. V was pared by 1 base and J by 3 bases, with 20 bases between. CDR1 and CDR2 from the germline V gene are SGHKS and YYEKEE (reference sequence). CDR3 amino acids: CASSLILGGYSLYNEQFF. The CDR3 nucleotides read TGTGCCAGCAGCTTGATTTTGGGGGGCTACTCTCTCTACAATGAGCAGTTCTTC.

This chain links TRBV19 with TRBJ2-5; D is uncertain. CDR1 is LNHDA, CDR2 SQIVND, per germline (reference sequence). The CDR3 is 14 amino acids. V was pared by 5 bases and J by 5 bases, with 15 bases between. The CDR3 reads CASSPLDRKETQYF. CDR3 sequence (DNA): TGTGCCAGTAGTCCATTGGACCGTAAGGAGACCCAGTACTTC.

The rearrangement links TRBV4-1 to TRBJ2-7; perhaps TRBD1 as D (6 bases). This CDR3 region has 15 residues. Between the trimmed V and J ends, which lost 4 bases and 0 bases, there was a span of 13 bases. The germline gives CDR1 MGHRA, CDR2 YSYEKL. In DNA, the CDR3 is TGCGCCAGCAGCCTCACAGGGTCACACTCCTACGAGCAGTACTTC. This encodes CASSLTGSHSYEQYF.

As regards this clone: At one boundary the junction diverges from the germline segment, which might be a read error. Other nucleotide sequences in the sample specify the same CDR3. The gene calls are TRBV10-3 and TRBJ2-7; 9 positions agree with TRBD2. CDR1 is ENHRY and CDR2 is SYGVKD in the germline V gene. CDR3 length: 13 amino acids. The CDR3: CAISGAGGYEQYF. The CDR3 DNA reads as TGTGCCATCAGTGGAGCGGGAGGATACGAACAGTACTTC.

The chain combines TRBV9 with TRBJ2-1; TRBD2 matches 9 bases. Germline loops: CDR1 SGDLS, CDR2 YYNGEE. The CDR3 runs to 14 residues. V gave up 4 bases and J gave up 7 bases; unmatched junction bases: 6. The CDR3 nucleotides are TGTGCCAGCAGCCCGGGGACTAGCCGGAATGAGCAGTTCTTC. Protein: CASSPGTSRNEQFF.

The genes are TRBV7-6 and TRBJ2-5; 11 bases line up with TRBD2. Trimming removed 5 bases from V and 1 base from J; junction bases left unmatched: 3. CDR1 is SGHVS, CDR2 FNYEAQ, per germline. The CDR3 runs to 15 residues. The CDR3 reads CASSLGLAVQETQYF. Here the CDR3 DNA reads TGTGCCAGCAGCCTGGGACTAGCGGTCCAAGAGACCCAGTACTTC.